The rows below give T cell receptor beta chains drawn from one sample of a study of blood T cell repertoires in COVID-19. Clones were read by immunoSEQ multiplex PCR, and TCRdb kept only the in-frame ones, dropping some. The data contain under 300,000 clones, 70% to 85% of them seen just once; the ten biggest clones take up 4%. Source material: peripheral blood. The receptor set was obtained from a woman in her thirties or forties with active or convalescent COVID-19. The CDR3 runs from the conserved cysteine through the conserved F or W. The D gene is left open where the match is weak. Clone size is given for some rows only: seen once, a few or many times, or a class if the clone is expanded.

>-|TRBV25-1|TRBJ2-7|-
TGTGCCATACAGATCCGGAGGGGTTTTCGCTCCTACGAGCAGTACTTC
CAIQIRRGFRSYEQYF
>TRBD2|TRBV13|TRBJ2-1|-
TGTGCCAGCGATGCCGGGGGGGCTTCTGAGCAGTTCTTC
CASDAGGASEQFF
>-|TRBV3-1/TRBV3-2|TRBJ1-1|-
TGTGCCAGCAGCCAAGATCCAGACACTGAAGCTTTCTTT
CASSQDPDTEAFF
>-|TRBV11-2|TRBJ1-6|-
TGTGCCAGCAGCCCCGGGGGAAGTTCACCCCTCCACTTT
CASSPGGSSPLHF
>TRBD1|TRBV13|TRBJ1-3|-
TGTGCCAGCAGCGTGGGACAGGGAAACACCATATATTTT
CASSVGQGNTIYF
>TRBD2|TRBV9|TRBJ2-3|-
TGTGCCAGCAGCGTAGTGGCCGCGCGGGGGGGCGCAGATACGCAGTATTTT
CASSVVAARGGADTQYF
>TRBD2|TRBV27|TRBJ2-2|-
TGTGCCAGCAGTCCGCCTCCCGGACTAGCGGGGAGGGATACCGGGGAGCTGTTTTTT
CASSPPPGLAGRDTGELFF
>-|TRBV27|TRBJ2-3|once
TGTGCCAGGCCTCTGGGGCTTCGCACAGATACGCAGTATTTT
CARPLGLRTDTQYF
>-|TRBV6-5|TRBJ1-1|-
TGTGCCAGCAGTCCCGGAAGGAGAATGAACACTGAAGCTTTCTTT
CASSPGRRMNTEAFF
>TRBD2|TRBV30|TRBJ2-7|few
TGTGCCTGGAGTGAACTAGCGGGGGGCAGGCAGTACTTC
CAWSELAGGRQYF
>TRBD1|TRBV7-9|TRBJ1-3|-
TGTGCCAGCAGCTTAGGGACAGGGGGTTTCTCTGGAAACACCATATATTTT
CASSLGTGGFSGNTIYF
>TRBD1|TRBV5-6|TRBJ1-2|-
TGTGCCAGCATGCGGACAGGCAACTATGGCTACACCTTC
CASMRTGNYGYTF
>-|TRBV18|TRBJ1-1|-
TGTGCCAGCTCACCTTCGGTGATGAACACTGAAGCTTTCTTT
CASSPSVMNTEAFF
>-|TRBV19|TRBJ1-5|-
TGTGCCAGTACTTCCGGGCAGGGACTTTATCAGCCCCAGCATTTT
CASTSGQGLYQPQHF
>-|TRBV4-1|TRBJ2-5|many
TGCGCCAGCAGCCCGAAACCCGCAGGGGCTCGAGAGACCCAGTACTTC
CASSPKPAGARETQYF
>TRBD1|TRBV29-1|TRBJ1-5|-
TGCAGCGGTGGACAGGGGCCCGACCAGCCCCAGCATTTT
CSGGQGPDQPQHF
>TRBD1|TRBV18|TRBJ1-6|-
TGTGCCAGCTCACCACCAGGGCAGGGGGTTTATTCACCCCTCCACTTT
CASSPPGQGVYSPLHF
>TRBD2|TRBV5-8|TRBJ2-4|-
TGTGCCAGCAGCCGAACTAGCGGGGGTGACATTCAGTACTTC
CASSRTSGGDIQYF
>TRBD1|TRBV15|TRBJ2-3|-
TGTGCCACCAGCAGCGACAGGGCAGATACGCAGTATTTT
CATSSDRADTQYF
>TRBD1|TRBV7-9|TRBJ2-7|few
TGTGCCAGCAGCCTGCCGGGACAGGGACGCGAGCAGTACTTC
CASSLPGQGREQYF
>-|TRBV5-4|TRBJ1-1|-
TGTGCCAGCAGCTCCTTTGGGACAGAAGCTTTCTTT
CASSSFGTEAFF
>TRBD1|TRBV11-2|TRBJ1-3|-
TGTGCCAGCAGCCGGTATGGGACAGGGAAGGGAAACACCATATATTTT
CASSRYGTGKGNTIYF
>-|TRBV6-5|TRBJ1-1|-
TGTGCCAGCAGTCCTACAGGGAGAATGAACACTGAAGCTTTCTTT
CASSPTGRMNTEAFF
>TRBD1|TRBV28|TRBJ1-1|few
TGTGCCAGCAGCAACTCCGGGACAGGGAACACTGAAGCTTTCTTT
CASSNSGTGNTEAFF
>TRBD2|TRBV5-1|TRBJ2-3|-
TGCGCCAGCAGCTTGGCTGGGACTAGCGGAAATACAGGCACAGATACGCAGTATTTT
CASSLAGTSGNTGTDTQYF
>TRBD1|TRBV30|TRBJ2-7|-
TGTGCCTGGAAGGAGCAGGGGGTACCCTACGAGCAGTACTTC
CAWKEQGVPYEQYF
>-|TRBV7-9|TRBJ1-1|-
TGTGCCAGCAGCCACGGTGTGGGGGGAATTCTTGCCGCTTTCTTT
CASSHGVGGILAAFF
>-|TRBV7-9|TRBJ1-2|few
TGTGCCAGCAGCCCCGAGGCGTATGGCTACACCTTC
CASSPEAYGYTF
>-|TRBV2|TRBJ1-1|-
TGTGCCAGCAGTGGGACACGGACTGAAGCTTTCTTT
CASSGTRTEAFF
>-|TRBV7-2|TRBJ1-6|-
TGTGCCAGCAGCTTAAACAGGGCTCGGTCACCCCTCCACTTT
CASSLNRARSPLHF
>-|TRBV11-2|TRBJ1-1|once
TGTGCCAGCAGCTACATTTTTGGCACTGAAGCTTTCTTT
CASSYIFGTEAFF
>TRBD2|TRBV27|TRBJ2-7|-
TGTGCCAGCAGTCAAGAGTGGCGGGGGAGCTCCTACGAGCAGTACTTC
CASSQEWRGSSYEQYF
>-|TRBV6-1|TRBJ1-5|-
TGTGCCAGCAGTGGTTTAAACCGGGGGACGGGGGGGCCCCAGCATTTT
CASSGLNRGTGGPQHF
>-|TRBV7-3|TRBJ2-2|-
TGTGCCAGCAGCTCGGGACACTCGAACACCGGGGAGCTGTTTTTT
CASSSGHSNTGELFF
>TRBD2|TRBV7-2|TRBJ2-1|-
TGTGCCAGCAGCCTTCAAAGCGGGGGGACCTACAATGAGCAGTTCTTC
CASSLQSGGTYNEQFF
>-|TRBV7-9|TRBJ2-5|-
TGTGCCAGCAGCTTAGGGACCCGGGGGACCCAGTACTTC
CASSLGTRGTQYF
>-|TRBV19|TRBJ1-3|-
TGTGCCAGTAGTACAAAGGTGGACACTGGAAACACCATATATTTT
CASSTKVDTGNTIYF
>-|TRBV6-5|TRBJ2-5|once
TGTGCCAGCAGCGCCCTTGCGCTAGCGGAGACCCAGTACTTC
CASSALALAETQYF
>-|TRBV10-2|TRBJ2-3|many
TGCGCCAGCAGCTCACAGATCGCAGATACGCAGTATTTT
CASSSQIADTQYF
>-|TRBV5-1|TRBJ2-3|-
TGCGCCAGCAGCTTGGCGAGACTAGGGGCAGATACGCAGTATTTT
CASSLARLGADTQYF
>TRBD1|TRBV5-1|TRBJ1-6|-
TGCGCCAGCAGCCCCCTCGCGGGGACAGTAAATTCACCCCTCCACTTT
CASSPLAGTVNSPLHF
>TRBD1|TRBV28|TRBJ1-5|-
TGTGCCAGCAGTACTGGACAGGGGGTGTATAGCAATCAGCCCCAGCATTTT
CASSTGQGVYSNQPQHF
>-|TRBV28|TRBJ2-3|-
TGTGCCAGCACTCGGACAGGCACAGATACGCAGTATTTT
CASTRTGTDTQYF
>-|TRBV12-3/TRBV12-4|TRBJ2-5|-
TGTGCCAGCAGTTTAAGTGAGGAGACCCAGTACTTC
CASSLSEETQYF
>-|TRBV21-1|TRBJ2-1|-
TGTGCCAGCAGCCCCCGTTCAGGGGCCAATGAGCAGTTCTTC
CASSPRSGANEQFF
>-|TRBV11-2|TRBJ1-2|few
TGTGCCAGCAGCTTAGACCTGGGTGGGCAGTCCTTC
CASSLDLGGQSF